Following are 25 T cell receptor beta chains from one sample sequenced in a study of T cells in women clearing cervical HPV infection. Assay used: immunoSEQ multiplex PCR; TCRdb lists only in-frame clones, some missing. This sample's clone table lists fewer than 40,000 clones. The sample taken for sequencing was blood buffy coat. The receptors were sampled from a woman between 18 and 75 years old with a cervical HPV16 infection that either progressed to CIN3+ or cleared (not recorded which).

Details on this clone: The CDR3 end is not reached by the read, which stops 3 residues before it; the germline J gene fills it in. V is TRBV20-1 and J is TRBJ1-4; D unresolved. The CDR3 loop spans 11 amino acids. Germline loops: CDR1 DFQATT, CDR2 SNEGSKA (reference sequence). V was pared by 3 bases and J by 10 bases, with 9 bases between. CDR3 protein: CSARADSKLFF. CDR3 bases read: TGCAGTGCTAGGGCGGACTCAAAA.

In the case of this clone: The observed sequence ends 3 residues before the CDR3 terminus, with the missing tail filled in from the germline J gene. The chain couples TRBV6-2 or TRBV6-3 to TRBJ1-6; 7 nucleotides line up with TRBD1. Unmatched junction bases numbered 9, after V lost 6 bases and J lost 10 bases. The CDR3 has 14 amino acids. Germline CDR1 MNHEY, CDR2 SVGEGT. The CDR3: CASSRGQVRSPLHF. The sequenced part of the CDR3 DNA is TGTGCCAGCAGCCGCGGACAGGTTCGGTCACCC.

With respect to this clone: The observed sequence ends 3 residues before the CDR3 terminus, with the missing tail filled in from the germline J gene. The gene calls are TRBV19 and TRBJ1-2, with D perhaps matching TRBD1 (5 bases). The CDR3 loop spans 13 amino acids. Germline loops: CDR1 LNHDA, CDR2 SQIVND (reference sequence). V lost 5 bases to trimming and J lost 4 bases, with 11 bases between them. CDR3 region: CASSLSGSYGYTF. The part of the CDR3 DNA that was read is TGTGCCAGTAGTCTATCAGGGTCCTATGGC.

As to this clone: The read falls 3 residues short of the CDR3 end, and the missing part is taken from the germline J gene. The chain has TRBV7-9 and TRBJ1-2; maybe TRBD1 (5 bases). Germline V CDR1 and CDR2: SEHNR, FQNEAQ (reference sequence). CDR3 length: 14 amino acids. CDR3 bases read: TGTGCCAGCAGCCCCCGGGACTTACCCTACGAC. It translates to CASSPRDLPYD. The CDR3 in full is CASSPRDLPYDYTF.

As regards this clone: The read terminates 3 residues ahead of where the CDR3 ends, so the germline J gene completes it. The chain carries TRBV11-2 and TRBJ2-4, with 7 bases identical to TRBD2. The CDR3 loop spans 13 amino acids. Germline CDR1 reads SGHAT; CDR2 reads FQNNGV. CDR3: CASSIGGDYGQYF. Incomplete CDR3 DNA: TGTGCCAGCAGTATCGGAGGGGACTATGGT.

As concerns this clone: The read ends 3 residues early relative to the CDR3; the germline J gene fills the gap. The rearrangement joins TRBV7-3 to TRBJ1-5; D is perhaps TRBD1 (6 bases). CDR1 and CDR2 from the germline V gene are SGHTA and FQGTGA. Trimming took 1 base from V and 4 from J, leaving 20 bases between them. The CDR3 covers 18 residues. CDR3 in amino acids: CASSLNPATTGKNQPQHF. CDR3 DNA (partial): TGTGCCAGCAGCTTAAATCCCGCAACCACAGGGAAGAATCAGCCC.

Details on this clone: The junction departs from the called germline gene at one end, perhaps through a read error. The read terminates 3 residues before the CDR3 end, so the remaining end is supplied by the germline J gene. The chain links TRBV7-2 to TRBJ1-6; the match to TRBD1 covers 7 bases. CDR1 and CDR2 (germline): SGHTA, FQGNSA. This CDR3 has 16 residues. This CDR3 is CASSLAPGQINSPLHF. The sequenced CDR3 bases are TGTGCCAGCAGTTTAGCCCCGGGACAGATAAACTCACCC. Full variable domain (remainder filled in from reference TRBV7-2 and TRBJ1-6): GAGVSQSPSNKVTEKGKDVELRCDPISGHTALYWYRQSLGQGLEFLIYFQGNSAPDKSGLPSDRFSAERTGGSVSTLTIQRTQQEDSAVYLCASSLAPGQINSPLHFGNGTRLTVT.

Comments on this clone: The CDR3 end lies 3 residues beyond the end of the read and is filled in from the germline J gene. The chain combines TRBV24-1 with TRBJ2-3; 10 nucleotides match TRBD2. With V trimmed by 8 bases and J by 0 bases, 4 bases remained unmatched. This CDR3 spans 15 amino acids. Germline CDR1 reads KGHDR; CDR2 reads SFDVKD. The CDR3 sequence: CATILAGESTDTQYF. Partial CDR3 DNA: TGTGCCACCATTCTAGCGGGGGAAAGCACAGATACG.

As to this clone: The read ends 3 residues before the CDR3 terminus; that terminus is restored from the germline J gene. The V and J genes are TRBV19 and TRBJ1-1; 7 bases agree with TRBD1. The CDR3 length is 12 residues. Trimming removed 5 bases from V and 7 bases from J; junction bases left unmatched: 4. The germline CDR1 and CDR2 sequences are LNHDA and SQIVND (reference sequence). The CDR3 sequence is CASSWRGREAFF. The covered CDR3 bases are TGTGCCAGTAGTTGGAGGGGGCGTGAA.

A remark on this clone: The CDR3 goes on 3 residues after the read ends, and that part is filled in from the germline J gene. The chain uses TRBV5-1 and TRBJ2-1, with 7 nucleotides matching TRBD1. Trimming took 5 bases from V and 0 from J; bases not matched to a gene: 5. The CDR3 totals 15 residues. CDR1 and CDR2 (germline): SGHRS, YFSETQ. CDR3 loop: CASSSGQSSYNEQFF. The DNA read from the CDR3 is TGCGCCAGCAGTTCGGGACAGAGCTCCTACAATGAG.

Points on this clone: The observed sequence ends 3 residues before the CDR3 terminus, with the missing tail filled in from the germline J gene. This rearrangement joins TRBV2 to TRBJ2-3; D is uncertain. The V end lost 11 bases, the J end lost 3 bases, and 9 bases lay between the germline ends. The CDR3 has 11 residues. Germline CDR1 and CDR2: SNHLY and FYNNEI. The sequenced CDR3 bases are TGTGCCCCCGCCCGGACAGATACG. It encodes CAPARTDT. The entire CDR3 protein is CAPARTDTQYF.

Comment on this clone: The read stops 3 residues short of the end of the CDR3; the missing end is completed from the germline J gene. The chain joins TRBV4-1 to TRBJ1-5; 8 nucleotides agree with TRBD1. Unmatched junction bases numbered 2, after V lost 4 bases and J lost 6 bases. Germline values: CDR1 MGHRA, CDR2 YSYEKL. CDR3 length: 13 residues. This CDR3 reads CASSLQGAQPQHF. Partial CDR3 DNA: TGCGCCAGCAGCCTGCAGGGGGCTCAGCCC.

As to this clone: Read data end 3 residues before the CDR3 end; the end is taken from the germline J gene. This chain joins TRBV19 and TRBJ2-4; possible D gene TRBD1, 6 bases. The CDR3 sequence is 14 residues long. Germline V gives CDR1 LNHDA, CDR2 SQIVND (reference sequence). The DNA read from the CDR3 is TGTGCCAGTAGTATAGGACAGGTCAACTATGGT. Amino acid sequence: CASSIGQVNYG. The full CDR3 sequence reads CASSIGQVNYGQYF.

As to this clone: A junction end diverges from the germline sequence, so it may reflect a read error. The CDR3 end falls 3 residues outside the read, so it is completed with the germline J gene. The rearrangement uses TRBV4-2 and TRBJ2-5; D unclear. Looked up from germline, CDR1 is LGHNA and CDR2 is YNFKEQ. The CDR3 is made up of 13 amino acids. CDR3 DNA (partial): TGCGCCAGCAGCCAAGCCAGGCAAGAGACC. It encodes CASSQARQET. The CDR3 in full is CASSQARQETQYF.

On this clone itself: From the germline J gene comes the end of the CDR3, since the read stops 3 residues before it. The rearrangement joins TRBV20-1 to TRBJ1-5; D uncertain. CDR3 size: 15 residues. Trimming pared 3 bases from V and 0 bases from J, leaving 12 bases between. Per germline, CDR1 DFQATT and CDR2 SNEGSKA (reference sequence). The CDR3 region is CSASTPLYSNQPQHF. The CDR3 DNA, read in part, is TGCAGTGCTAGTACTCCTCTTTATAGCAATCAGCCC.

The CDR3 loop reads CSARGTGDTEAFF. CDR3 DNA (partial): TGCAGTGCTAGGGGGACAGGGGACACTGAA. This sequence joins TRBV20-1 and TRBJ1-1; 10 nucleotides align to TRBD1. The read terminates 3 residues ahead of where the CDR3 ends, so the germline J gene completes it. Unmatched junction bases numbered 1, after V lost 3 bases and J lost 3 bases. From germline, CDR1 is DFQATT and CDR2 SNEGSKA (reference sequence). This CDR3 contains 13 residues.

This clone is medium-sized (0.01 to 0.1%) by frequency. Read data end 3 residues before the CDR3 end; the end is taken from the germline J gene. The chain has TRBV18 and TRBJ1-1; TRBD1 matches 8 bases. The CDR3 loop spans 16 amino acids. Germline trimming cut 6 bases from V and 1 base from J; bases unmatched to any gene: 10. CDR1 KGHSH and CDR2 LQKENI come from the germline V gene. Incomplete CDR3 DNA: TGTGCCAGCTCGTGGACGCGGACAGGGTGGAACACTGAA. Translation: CASSWTRTGWNTE. The entire CDR3 protein is CASSWTRTGWNTEAFF.

Comments on this clone: Read data end 3 residues before the CDR3 end; the end is taken from the germline J gene. This chain uses TRBV29-1 with TRBJ2-1, with 8 bases matching TRBD2. The CDR3 spans 13 residues. Trimming cost V 6 bases and J 4 bases; bases outside gene matches: 5. The germline V gene encodes CDR1 SQVTM and CDR2 ANQGSEA. CDR3 region: CSVAGDWYNEQFF. The DNA read from the CDR3 is TGCAGCGTAGCGGGGGATTGGTACAATGAG.

For this clone: The read finishes 3 residues shy of the CDR3 end, and the germline J gene is used to complete it. The chain links TRBV5-8 to TRBJ2-1, with a possible D match to TRBD1 (6 bases). V lost 7 bases to trimming and J lost 7 bases, with 21 bases between them. Germline V gene lookup returns CDR1 SGHTS and CDR2 YDEGEE. This CDR3 has 15 residues. The sequenced part of the CDR3 DNA is TGTGCCAGCCTCACTCTGGGGGCAGGGAGTAATGAG. Translation: CASLTLGAGSNE. The entire CDR3 is CASLTLGAGSNEQFF.

CDR3 DNA, as far as it was read: TGTGCCATCAGTCTACAGGGCTCAAGCACAGATACG. It encodes CAISLQGSSTDT. The CDR3 in full is CAISLQGSSTDTQYF. The rearrangement joins TRBV10-3 to TRBJ2-3; TRBD1 might be the D (6 bases). The read comes to an end 3 residues before the CDR3 does, leaving the germline J gene to fill in the end. Germline CDR1 is ENHRY and CDR2 is SYGVKD. This CDR3 has 15 amino acids. The V gene lost 5 bases and the J gene lost 0 bases, with 12 bases spanning the gap.

A note on this clone: The read is 3 residues too short to cover the CDR3 end, so that end is filled in from the germline J gene. The chain joins TRBV9 to TRBJ2-7, with TRBD2 as a possible D gene (6 bases). Trimming stripped 0 bases from V and 3 bases from J, with 10 bases between. This CDR3 has 14 residues. CDR1 is SGDLS, CDR2 YYNGEE, per germline. CDR3 loop: CASSVGGDRYEQYF. CDR3 DNA (partial): TGTGCCAGCAGCGTAGGGGGGGACCGCTACGAG.

About this clone itself: The CDR3 goes on 3 residues after the read ends, and that part is filled in from the germline J gene. The chain recombines TRBV7-2 with TRBJ2-7; 11 bases line up with TRBD2. Trimming removed 3 bases from V and 3 bases from J; junction bases left unmatched: 4. Germline V lookup: CDR1 SGHTA, CDR2 FQGNSA. The CDR3 totals 15 residues. CDR3 bases read: TGTGCCAGCAGCTTGTTAGCGGGGGGGAACTACGAG. Amino acid sequence: CASSLLAGGNYE. The whole CDR3 sequence is CASSLLAGGNYEQYF.

Comment on this clone: One junction end does not reproduce the germline sequence, and a read error may be involved. The CDR3 end lies 3 residues beyond the end of the read and is filled in from the germline J gene. V is TRBV4-2 and J is TRBJ2-2, with 9 bases identical to TRBD1. Germline CDR1 LGHNA, CDR2 YNFKEQ. The CDR3 length is 18 residues. CDR3 sequence reads: CASSQERPAGTGTEKLFF. The covered CDR3 bases are TGCGCCAGCAGCCAAGAACGACCCGCCGGGACAGGGACCGAAAAG.

On this clone: Read data end 3 residues before the CDR3 end; the end is taken from the germline J gene. The genes are TRBV6-2 or TRBV6-3 and TRBJ1-5; D is unresolved. The CDR3 spans 15 residues. Germline lookup yields CDR1 MNHEY and CDR2 SVGEGT. Trimming stripped 2 bases from V and 0 bases from J, with 8 bases between. CDR3 protein: CASSYRSYSNQPQHF. The DNA read from the CDR3 is TGTGCCAGCAGTTACAGGTCTTATAGCAATCAGCCC.

This clone ranks as medium-sized in terms of frequency. The read stops 3 residues short of the end of the CDR3; the missing end is completed from the germline J gene. The chain joins TRBV7-2 to TRBJ2-1; the match to TRBD2 covers 7 bases. Germline V CDR1 and CDR2: SGHTA, FQGNSA. This CDR3 is built from 15 residues. Trimming at V came to 7 bases and at J to 5 bases, leaving 11 bases not matched to a gene. The CDR3 is CASTNGAGTHNEQFF. CDR3 DNA, as far as it was read: TGTGCCAGCACCAACGGAGCGGGAACCCACAATGAG. Based on the CDR3 plus reference TRBV7-2 and TRBJ2-1, the full variable domain is GAGVSQSPSNKVTEKGKDVELRCDPISGHTALYWYRQSLGQGLEFLIYFQGNSAPDKSGLPSDRFSAERTGGSVSTLTIQRTQQEDSAVYLCASTNGAGTHNEQFFGPGTRLTVL.